This T cell receptor beta chain was identified in a study of blood T cell repertoires in COVID-19 (TCRdb year 2020). About the investigation overall: Samples from collaborators originated in the United States, Italy and Spain and spanned both the acute and convalescent phases of COVID-19. The material from the prospective study consisted of cDNA or gDNA derived from T cells, B-cell-depleted T cells, or PBMCs. Subjects who had been exposed to COVID-19, were actively infected with it, or had recovered from it provided the deeply sampled blood TCRbeta repertoires that made up the dataset. A freely available public database, intended as a resource for researchers studying the immune response to SARS-CoV-2, is where the repertoires were released. Samples came from the ongoing ImmuneRACE study (first 160 participants) plus 1,254 subjects from 6 global collaborators. Nearly every sample came with metadata listing a de-identified subject ID, COVID-19 status, age in years and sex. HLA class I and class II types, where available, came from metadata supplied by the sample provider rather than from assay-based typing. Study-level results and caveats: The quantity of clinical and demographic metadata differed by source and by participant and was supplied without curation.

Counted from cysteine to phenylalanine, this CDR3 has 13 amino acids. Here the CDR3 DNA is all that survives: 39 bases in frame from base 1. Between the V and J ends, shortened by 2 bases and 4 bases respectively, the junction contains 9 bases. CDR1 and CDR2 are drawn from the germline V gene: KGHSH, LQKENI. The immunoSEQ Assay, a bias-controlled multiplex PCR, was used to amplify TCRbeta CDR3 regions from genomic DNA. The paper's processing steps were these. Nucleated cell counts per sample were estimated from amplification of reference gene primers within the assay. To quantify the absolute abundance of each unique TCRbeta CDR3 rearrangement, sequence reads were collapsed and filtered. For each sample, productive Simpson clonality was calculated as the square root of Simpson's diversity index across productive rearrangements. Drawn from immuneACCESS, this table holds only the in-frame rearrangements with V and J called that TCRdb kept. Clones are partly lost; checked studies trace under half to an unresolved V gene and leave the rest unexplained. D and trimming were read from the DNA, whereas the V and J calls and clone size are those reported in that table. This sample is represented by about 69,000 clones; 60% to 80% of them were singletons. 16% of the sample is taken by the ten largest.

This clone is a singleton in its sample. Its antigen has not been determined. Nothing much larger sits one base from this clone, and base qualities are not available. Whole blood was collected in K2EDTA tubes by collaborating institutions according to the institutions' own protocols. For TCRbeta analysis, collaborator samples were shipped as frozen whole blood, as isolated PBMCs, or as DNA extracted from either sample type. The chain employs TRBV18 and TRBJ2-7, with no confidently assigned D gene. The material sequenced was peripheral blood. The receptor's source is a man between 60 and 75 years old with acute or convalescent COVID-19. The DNA is TGTGCCAGCTCACCAAGTCTACAGTACGAGCAGTACTTC. It specifies CASSPSLQYEQYF.